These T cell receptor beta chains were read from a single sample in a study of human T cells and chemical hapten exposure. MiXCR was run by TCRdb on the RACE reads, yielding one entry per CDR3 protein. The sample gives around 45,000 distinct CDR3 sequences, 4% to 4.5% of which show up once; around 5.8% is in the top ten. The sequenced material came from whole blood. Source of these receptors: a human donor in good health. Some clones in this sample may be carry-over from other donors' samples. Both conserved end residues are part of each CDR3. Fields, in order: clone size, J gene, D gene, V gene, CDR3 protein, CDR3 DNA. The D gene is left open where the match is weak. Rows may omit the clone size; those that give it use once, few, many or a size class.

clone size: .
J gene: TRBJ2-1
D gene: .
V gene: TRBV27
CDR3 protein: CASSPGDEQFF
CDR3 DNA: TGTGCCAGCAGCCCCGGGGATGAGCAGTTCTTC

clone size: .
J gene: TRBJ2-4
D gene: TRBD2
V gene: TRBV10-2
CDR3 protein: CASGTSEVAKNIQYF
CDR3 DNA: TGCGCCAGTGGGACTAGCGAGGTAGCCAAAAACATTCAGTACTTC

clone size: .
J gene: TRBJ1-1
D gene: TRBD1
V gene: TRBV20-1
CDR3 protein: CSAIRGTGLSETEAFF
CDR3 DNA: TGCAGTGCTATCCGCGGGACAGGCCTAAGCGAGACTGAAGCTTTCTTT

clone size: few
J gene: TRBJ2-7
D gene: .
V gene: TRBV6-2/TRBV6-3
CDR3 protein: CASRHRRNLGGEQYF
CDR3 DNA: TGTGCCAGCAGGCACCGGAGGAACCTCGGGGGTGAGCAGTACTTC

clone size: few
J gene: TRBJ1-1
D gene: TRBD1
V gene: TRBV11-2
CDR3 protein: CASKRDRTLNTEAFF
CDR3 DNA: TGTGCCAGCAAAAGGGACAGAACTTTGAACACTGAAGCTTTCTTT

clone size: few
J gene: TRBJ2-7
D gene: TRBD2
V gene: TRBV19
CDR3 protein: CASSIGLADEQYF
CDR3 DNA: TGTGCCAGTAGTATTGGACTAGCGGACGAGCAGTACTTC

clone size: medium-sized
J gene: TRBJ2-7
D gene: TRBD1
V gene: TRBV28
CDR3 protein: CASSLGGTGVYEQYF
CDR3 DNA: TGTGCCAGCAGTTTAGGTGGGACAGGAGTCTACGAGCAGTACTTC

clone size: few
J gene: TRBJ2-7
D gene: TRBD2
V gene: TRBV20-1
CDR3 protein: CSAVAGGSAYEQYF
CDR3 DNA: TGCAGTGCCGTAGCGGGAGGCTCTGCCTACGAGCAGTACTTC

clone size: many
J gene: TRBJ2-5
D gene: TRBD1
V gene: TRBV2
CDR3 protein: CASSRGTGVETQYF
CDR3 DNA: TGTGCCAGCAGCAGGGGAACAGGGGTGGAGACCCAGTACTTC

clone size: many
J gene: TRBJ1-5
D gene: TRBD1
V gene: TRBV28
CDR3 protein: CASSSAGTGTYQPQHF
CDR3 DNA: TGTGCCAGCAGTTCGGCGGGGACAGGAACCTATCAGCCCCAGCATTTT

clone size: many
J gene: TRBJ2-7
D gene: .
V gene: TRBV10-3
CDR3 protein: CAISRGYEQYF
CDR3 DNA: TGTGCCATCAGCCGGGGCTACGAGCAGTACTTC

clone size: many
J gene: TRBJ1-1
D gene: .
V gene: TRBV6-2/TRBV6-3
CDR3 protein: CASSQGLQVITEAFF
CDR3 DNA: TGTGCCAGCAGTCAAGGGCTACAGGTTATTACTGAAGCTTTCTTT

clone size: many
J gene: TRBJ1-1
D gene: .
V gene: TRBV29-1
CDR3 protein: CSVGRGNTEAFF
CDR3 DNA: TGCAGCGTCGGACGGGGGAACACTGAAGCTTTCTTT

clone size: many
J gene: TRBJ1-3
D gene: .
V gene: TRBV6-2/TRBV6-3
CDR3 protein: CASTGHSSGNTIYF
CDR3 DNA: TGTGCCAGCACGGGACATAGCTCTGGAAACACCATATATTTT

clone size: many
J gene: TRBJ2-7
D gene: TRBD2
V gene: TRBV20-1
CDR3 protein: CSARVALAGVNYEQYF
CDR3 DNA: TGCAGTGCTAGAGTCGCACTAGCGGGAGTGAACTACGAGCAGTACTTC

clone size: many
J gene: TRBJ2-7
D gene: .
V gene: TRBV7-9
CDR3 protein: CASSSLQQEQYF
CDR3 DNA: TGTGCCAGCAGCTCCCTACAGCAAGAGCAGTACTTC

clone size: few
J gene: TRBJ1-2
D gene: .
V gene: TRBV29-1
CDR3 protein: CSVEVGPNYGYTF
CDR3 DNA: TGCAGCGTTGAAGTGGGGCCTAACTATGGCTACACCTTC

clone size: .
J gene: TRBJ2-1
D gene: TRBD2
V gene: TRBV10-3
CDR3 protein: CAIRGGGLGLFEQFF
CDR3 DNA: TGTGCCATCAGGGGGGGGGGACTAGGGCTGTTTGAGCAGTTCTTC

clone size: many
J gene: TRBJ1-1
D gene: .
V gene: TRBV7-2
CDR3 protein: CASSLSGQGRRTEAFF
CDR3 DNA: TGTGCCAGCAGCTTATCGGGGCAAGGGCGGAGAACTGAAGCTTTCTTT

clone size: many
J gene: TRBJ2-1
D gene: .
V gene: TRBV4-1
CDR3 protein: CASSLSSRAYNEQFF
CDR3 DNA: TGCGCCAGCAGCCTTTCCTCCAGGGCGTACAATGAGCAGTTCTTC

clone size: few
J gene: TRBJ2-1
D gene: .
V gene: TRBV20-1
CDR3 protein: CSARWDTWVNEQFF
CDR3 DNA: TGCAGTGCGCGTTGGGACACCTGGGTGAATGAGCAGTTCTTC

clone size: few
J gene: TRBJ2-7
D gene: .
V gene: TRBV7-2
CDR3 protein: CASSLEAGYSYEQYF
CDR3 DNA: TGTGCCAGCAGCTTAGAGGCAGGGTACTCCTACGAGCAGTACTTC

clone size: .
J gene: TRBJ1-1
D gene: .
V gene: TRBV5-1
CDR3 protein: CASSRRTAGNTEAFF
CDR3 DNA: TGCGCCAGCAGCAGGAGGACAGCGGGAAACACTGAAGCTTTCTTT

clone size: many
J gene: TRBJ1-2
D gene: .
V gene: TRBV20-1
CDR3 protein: CSALLPGRGYTF
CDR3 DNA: TGCAGTGCTCTTCTACCGGGACGAGGCTACACCTTC

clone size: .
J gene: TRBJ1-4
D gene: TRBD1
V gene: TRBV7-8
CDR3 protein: CASSLATGQGGEKLFF
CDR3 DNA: TGTGCCAGCAGCTTAGCGACAGGACAGGGTGGAGAAAAACTGTTTTTT